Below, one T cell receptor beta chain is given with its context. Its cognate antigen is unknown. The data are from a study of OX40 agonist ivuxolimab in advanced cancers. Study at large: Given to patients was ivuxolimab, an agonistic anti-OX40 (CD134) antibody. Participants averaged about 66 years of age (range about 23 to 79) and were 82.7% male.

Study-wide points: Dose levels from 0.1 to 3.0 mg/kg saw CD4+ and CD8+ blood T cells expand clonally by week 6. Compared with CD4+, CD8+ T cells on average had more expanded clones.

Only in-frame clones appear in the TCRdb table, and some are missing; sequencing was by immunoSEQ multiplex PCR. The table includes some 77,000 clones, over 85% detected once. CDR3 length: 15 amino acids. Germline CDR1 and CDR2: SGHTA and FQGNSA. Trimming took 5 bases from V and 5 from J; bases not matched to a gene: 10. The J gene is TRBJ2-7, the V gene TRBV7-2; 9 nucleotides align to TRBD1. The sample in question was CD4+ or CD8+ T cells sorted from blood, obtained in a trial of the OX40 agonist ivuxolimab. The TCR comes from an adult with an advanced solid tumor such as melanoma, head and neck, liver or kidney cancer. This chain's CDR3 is CASSQAGTGFHEQYF. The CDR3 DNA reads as TGTGCCAGCAGCCAAGCCGGGACAGGGTTCCACGAGCAGTACTTC. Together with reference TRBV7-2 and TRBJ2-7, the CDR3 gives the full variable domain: GAGVSQSPSNKVTEKGKDVELRCDPISGHTALYWYRQSLGQGLEFLIYFQGNSAPDKSGLPSDRFSAERTGGSVSTLTIQRTQQEDSAVYLCASSQAGTGFHEQYFGPGTRLTVT.